This entry features one TCR beta chain sequence. This sample is drawn from a study of blood T cells in healthy people across ages. CDR1 is ENHRY and CDR2 is SYGVKD in the germline V gene. This CDR3 region has 12 residues. It was roughly 10 milliliters of peripheral blood that were drawn from each donor. For the second PCR, which ran for about 7 to 11 cycles, a sample-barcoded 5' primer and a J-beta primer mix were used. TCRdb re-derived calls from the 5' RACE reads in MiXCR, one entry per CDR3 protein. Altogether 790,000 or so distinct CDR3 sequences are present, roughly three fifths being singletons, with the ten largest covering about 26%.

The source of this sequence is a middle-aged man in good health. This chain joins TRBV10-3 and TRBJ2-4; no clear D. The J call may not be correct, given that the DNA end is closer to TRBJ2-7. Sequenced input: blood. The CDR3 sequence: CAISEPVYEQYF. CDR3 bases: TGTGCCATCAGTGAGCCAGTCTACGAGCAGTACTTC.